The clone carrying this TCR beta chain was seen a single time. As handled by the study authors: Reference gene primer amplification gave estimated nucleated cell counts. The table came from immunoSEQ multiplex PCR; TCRdb's copy has only in-frame clones and leaves some out. That table gives V, J and clone size, and the DNA gave D and trimming. The sample holds approximately 170,000 clones, 89% seen once. V lost 3 bases to trimming and J lost 15 bases; unmatched junction nucleotides: 10. Germline CDR1 is SQVTM and CDR2 is ANQGSEA. There are 12 residues in the CDR3. Participant reports of clinical history set cohort assignment. The data were taken from a study of blood T cell repertoires in COVID-19. Study information: PBMCs, B-cell-depleted T cells, or T cells were the source of the cDNA or gDNA that made up the material.

The sequenced sample consisted of PBMCs or T cells enriched from blood (not recorded which). The TCR was taken from a young woman who had recovered from COVID-19. The chain employs TRBV29-1 and TRBJ2-1; TRBD2 aligns across 8 bases. Written as DNA, the CDR3 is TGCAGCGTTGAGGCCGGAGCGGGAGAATTGTTCTTC. As protein: CSVEAGAGELFF.